Each of the 3 T cell receptor beta chains below was sequenced from the same sample in a study of cytomegalovirus exposure and HLA in healthy donors. PCR used 60 Vbeta primers and 13 Jbeta primers. Sequenced by immunoSEQ multiplex PCR; TCRdb stores in-frame clones only, minus some. The repertoire holds around 130,000 clones, 65% to 75% seen once, with 6.6% in the top ten. The sequenced material came from PBMCs. These receptor sequences come from a middle-aged man in good health and CMV-seropositive.

The DNA for the CDR3 is TGCGCCAGCAGCTTGTCACCCTGGACTAGCTCCACCTACGAGCAGTACTTC. It specifies CASSLSPWTSSTYEQYF. This rearrangement joins TRBV5-1 to TRBJ2-7, with 8 bases identical to TRBD2. Losses at the gene ends were 1 base for V and 2 bases for J; bases not matched to a gene: 11. CDR1 is SGHRS, CDR2 YFSETQ, per germline. CDR3 length: 17 amino acids.

The chain links TRBV21-1 to TRBJ2-2; the D segment call TRBD1 is taken from the table without a DNA check. TRBV21-1 counts as a pseudogene. This CDR3 comprises 14 residues. The CDR3 nucleotides are TGTGCCAGCGGACAGATCGGGTGGATGGGGGAGCTGTTTTTT. Translation gives CASGQIGWMGELFF.

This chain uses TRBV27 with TRBJ2-5, with 9 bases lining up with TRBD2. The germline CDR1 and CDR2 sequences are MNHEY and SMNVEV (reference sequence). J lost 1 base, V lost 6 bases, and 9 bases had no gene match. This CDR3 is built from 16 residues. The CDR3 here is CASSFSIAGAQETQYF. CDR3 sequence (DNA): TGTGCCAGCAGCTTCTCGATAGCGGGGGCCCAAGAGACCCAGTACTTC.